The 21 T cell receptor beta chains below were found in one sample sequenced in a study of breast tumors, draining lymph nodes, adjacent tissues. Axillary draining lymph nodes of breast cancer patients supplied the node samples. TCRdb ran MiXCR on the multiplex PCR reads and lists one entry per CDR3 protein. This table holds more than 250,000 distinct CDR3 sequences, 30% found once. What was sequenced was axillary lymph node tissue. The receptors were gathered from a female donor with breast cancer. Some clones in this sample may be carry-over from other donors' samples.

This clonotype occurred many times. The CDR3 protein is CASSVGDRDSNEQFF. The CDR3 DNA is TGTGCCAGCAGCGTAGGCGACAGGGATTCCAATGAGCAGTTCTTC. The chain carries TRBV9 and TRBJ2-1, with 7 bases lining up with TRBD1. Germline trimming cut 0 bases from V and 6 bases from J; bases unmatched to any gene: 6. Germline V gene data show CDR1 as SGDLS and CDR2 as YYNGEE. The length of the CDR3 is 15 residues.

This clonotype was counted many times. V usage is TRBV3-1 and J usage is TRBJ2-6; D assignment may be TRBD1 or TRBD2 (5 bases each). The germline V gene has CDR1 LGHDT and CDR2 YNNKEL (reference sequence). The CDR3 is 17 amino acids. Trimming pared 1 base from V and 1 base from J, leaving 11 bases between. The CDR3 DNA reads TGTGCCAGCAGCCAAGGGCTTGGGGGTTCTGGGGCCAACGTCCTGACTTTC. It is translated as CASSQGLGGSGANVLTF.

This clonotype was seen at least ten times. The chain uses TRBV30 and TRBJ2-6; unclear D gene. Germline values: CDR1 GTSNPN, CDR2 SVGIG (reference sequence). V lost 2 bases, J lost 0 bases, and 14 bases lay in between. This CDR3 is 17 amino acids long. CDR3 bases: TGTGCCTGGAGTTCGCGCCGTACAAGCTCTGGGGCCAACGTCCTGACTTTC. This codes for CAWSSRRTSSGANVLTF.

With regard to this clonotype: A read error is possible here, since a much larger clone lies one base away. The chain recombines TRBV12-3 or TRBV12-4 with TRBJ2-1, with 10 bases aligning to TRBD1. V shed 5 bases, J shed 10 bases, and the junction held 5 bases outside the gene matches. CDR3 size: 13 residues. CDR3 DNA: TGTGCCAGCAGTCCGACGACAGGGGGCGAGCAGTTCTTC. Encoded protein: CASSPTTGGEQFF.

The CDR3 bases are TGTGCCAGCAGTTTAGCGCGCAGGTTGATGTTTTTT. Translated, it gives CASSLARRLMFF. This chain links TRBV12-3 or TRBV12-4 with TRBJ1-4; D ambiguous. The V gene lost 0 bases and the J gene lost 15 bases, with 11 bases spanning the gap. The CDR3 contains 12 residues.

At least ten counts were recorded for this clonotype. This rearrangement joins TRBV19 to TRBJ2-2; no definite D call. From germline, CDR1 is LNHDA and CDR2 SQIVND (reference sequence). V dropped 5 bases and J dropped 4 bases, with 11 bases sitting between them. CDR3 size: 14 residues. CDR3 loop: CASSSGAGTGELFF. CDR3 DNA: TGTGCCAGTAGTTCGGGCGCTGGCACCGGGGAGCTGTTTTTT.

This clonotype was observed at least ten times. V usage is TRBV6-1 and J usage is TRBJ2-1; the match to TRBD1 covers 9 bases. The germline V gene encodes CDR1 MNHNS and CDR2 SASEGT. This CDR3 comprises 13 residues. After removal of 6 bases from V and 8 bases from J, the junction contained 5 bases not matched to a gene. The chain's CDR3 is CASRRTGVDEQFF. As DNA, the CDR3 is TGTGCCAGCAGGCGGACAGGGGTGGATGAGCAGTTCTTC.

V is TRBV25-1 and J is TRBJ1-1; a weak D match, TRBD1 (5 bases). V was cut by 9 bases and J by 2 bases, with 13 bases left in between. The CDR3 contains 13 residues. Germline V gene lookup returns CDR1 MGHDK and CDR2 SYGVNS. The CDR3 DNA reads TGTGCCAGTAGCCGGGGGGGTAACACTGAAGCTTTCTTT. Its protein is CASSRGGNTEAFF.

By frequency in the sample, this clonotype is medium-sized (0.01 to 0.1%). V gene TRBV24-1 combines with J gene TRBJ2-3, with 10 nucleotides matching TRBD2. J was trimmed by 3 bases and V by 4 bases; bases with no gene match: 9. The CDR3 is 17 amino acids. In germline, CDR1 is KGHDR, CDR2 SFDVKD. CDR3 loop: CATSDYLAGDGTDTQYF. The CDR3 DNA reads TGTGCCACCAGTGACTACCTAGCGGGAGATGGGACAGATACGCAGTATTTT.

About this clonotype: Mismatch with germline at one junction end may stem from a read error. The chain links TRBV5-4 to TRBJ1-4; TRBD1 agrees at 7 bases. The CDR3 is 13 residues long. Germline V gene data show CDR1 as SGHNT and CDR2 as YYREEE (reference sequence). The CDR3 DNA reads as TGTGCCAGCAGCGTAGGACAGGCTGAAGAACTGTTTTTT. Its protein is CASSVGQAEELFF.

Points on this clonotype: A much bigger clone sits one base away, suggesting this may be a read error. J is TRBJ2-1 and V is TRBV5-1, with a possible D match to TRBD2 (7 bases). CDR1 SGHRS and CDR2 YFSETQ come from the germline V gene. The CDR3 covers 16 residues. The CDR3 sequence: CASSLAAGATPNEQSF. CDR3 bases: TGCGCCAGCAGCTTGGCCGCGGGGGCAACACCCAATGAGCAGTCCTTC.

The chain links TRBV2 to TRBJ1-6; 8 positions match TRBD1. The CDR3 loop spans 14 amino acids. V was pared by 7 bases and J by 6 bases, with 5 bases of the junction left unmatched. Germline V gene lookup returns CDR1 SNHLY and CDR2 FYNNEI. CDR3 sequence: CASTWDRSNSPLHF. CDR3 DNA: TGTGCCAGCACCTGGGACAGGTCTAATTCACCCCTCCACTTT.

This clonotype was detected many times. The rearrangement joins TRBV20-1 to TRBJ2-5, with D tentatively TRBD2 (5 bases). CDR3 size: 11 residues. V dropped 6 bases and J dropped 7 bases, with 12 bases sitting between them. Germline loops: CDR1 DFQATT, CDR2 SNEGSKA (reference sequence). The DNA for the CDR3 is TGCAGTGCAATCAGCCGGGGGACCCAGTACTTC. Translated: CSAISRGTQYF.

This clonotype was observed at least ten times. CDR3 protein: CASGGIYVVGPPYNEQFF. For the CDR3, the DNA is TGCGCCAGCGGCGGGATTTATGTAGTGGGACCTCCCTACAATGAGCAGTTCTTC. V gene TRBV10-1 combines with J gene TRBJ2-1; a weak D match, TRBD2 (6 bases). CDR3 length: 18 amino acids. Germline V gene sequence: CDR1 WNHNN, CDR2 SYGVQD (reference sequence). V gave up 8 bases and J gave up 2 bases, with 25 bases separating them.

Many counts were recorded for this clonotype. The chain uses TRBV30 and TRBJ1-6; no definite D call. Between the trimmed V and J ends, which lost 1 base and 6 bases, there was a span of 7 bases. CDR1 is GTSNPN, CDR2 SVGIG, per germline (reference sequence). The CDR3 has 13 amino acids. CDR3 amino acids: CAWSEATNSPLHF. CDR3 sequence (DNA): TGTGCCTGGAGTGAGGCAACTAATTCACCCCTCCACTTT.

Many counts were recorded for this clonotype. The chain combines TRBV7-2 with TRBJ2-1, with TRBD2 matching over 8 bases. Germline values: CDR1 SGHTA, CDR2 FQGNSA. V was clipped by 1 base and J by 12 bases; unmatched bases: 2. The length of the CDR3 is 12 residues. The CDR3 region has the DNA TGTGCCAGCAGCTTAGAAAGCGGGAGGCAGTTCTTC. Its translation is CASSLESGRQFF.

This clonotype appeared a few times. A much bigger clone sits one base away, suggesting this may be a read error. V gene TRBV7-9 combines with J gene TRBJ2-6; 7 bases are a match to TRBD1. In germline, CDR1 is SEHNR, CDR2 FQNEAQ (reference sequence). This CDR3 comprises 17 residues. DNA of the CDR3: TGTGCCAGCAGCACGGGACAGAGAAGCTCTGGGGCCAACCTCCTGACTTTC. This translates into CASSTGQRSSGANLLTF. The entire variable domain, with the rest obtained from reference TRBV7-9 and TRBJ2-6, is as follows: DTGVSQNPRHKITKRGQNVTFRCDPISEHNRLYWYRQTLGQGPEFLTYFQNEAQLEKSRLLSDRFSAERPKGSFSTLEIQRTEQGDSAMYLCASSTGQRSSGANLLTFGAGSRLTVL.

The chain recombines TRBV7-3 with TRBJ2-3; 13 nucleotides line up with TRBD2. This CDR3 has 16 amino acids. V lost 3 bases to trimming and J lost 4 bases; unmatched junction nucleotides: 4. Per the germline V gene, CDR1 is SGHTA and CDR2 is FQGTGA. For the CDR3, the DNA is TGTGCCAGCAGCTTGGGACTAGCGGGAAGGGCAGATACGCAGTATTTT. Translation: CASSLGLAGRADTQYF.

This clonotype was observed at least ten times. V is TRBV11-3 and J is TRBJ2-2, with 8 nucleotides matching TRBD1. This CDR3 is built from 19 residues. The germline V gene has CDR1 SGHNT and CDR2 YENEEA. Trimming at V came to 5 bases and at J to 0 bases, leaving 14 bases not matched to a gene. The CDR3 reads CASSPIGTQGASNTGELFF. The CDR3 region has the DNA TGTGCCAGCAGCCCAATAGGAACTCAGGGGGCATCGAACACCGGGGAGCTGTTTTTT.

As regards this clonotype: The germline gene is not matched at one end of the junction; a read error may be the cause. This rearrangement joins TRBV20-1 to TRBJ2-1, with TRBD2 identical over 7 bases. This CDR3 has 14 amino acids. Germline loops: CDR1 DFQATT, CDR2 SNEGSKA (reference sequence). The CDR3 spells CSALSERDYTEQFF. The CDR3 region has the DNA TGCAGTGCTCTTAGCGAGAGGGACTACACTGAGCAGTTCTTC.

As concerns this clonotype: Being one base from a much bigger clone, this may be a read error. The chain links TRBV20-1 to TRBJ1-4; D not resolved. Germline V gene data show CDR1 as DFQATT and CDR2 as SNEGSKA (reference sequence). This CDR3 has 15 amino acids. The V gene lost 0 bases and the J gene lost 7 bases, with 15 bases spanning the gap. CDR3 sequence reads: CSARDSGHSSEKLFF. The DNA for the CDR3 is TGCAGTGCTAGAGATTCCGGCCATAGTAGTGAAAAACTGTTTTTT.